This TCR beta chain was sequenced for a study of cytomegalovirus exposure and HLA in healthy donors. General study points: TCR beta V segments were, for the most part, productive about 90% or about 30% of the time in an earlier analysis. A list of 150 to 200 TCR beta chains associated with cytomegalovirus was given. One later analysis reportedly identified an Asian-associated ancestry cluster that showed fewer N-insertions than the roughly 670-donor mean. Across donors, sequencing depth was assumed by presence/absence analyses to be roughly uniform.

It was with 60 Vbeta and 13 Jbeta primers that the PCR ran. The protocol was immunoSEQ multiplex PCR, while the TCRdb copy is restricted to in-frame clones and leaves out a portion. The sample shows roughly 190,000 clones, around 75% of them seen only once. Germline CDR1 reads SSHAT; CDR2 reads FNYEAQ (reference sequence). This CDR3 region has 15 residues. On this clone itself: Its antigen is not known. One end of the junction does not line up with germline, which may come from a read error.

The rearrangement links TRBV7-7 to TRBJ2-5, with 9 bases fitting TRBD2. This receptor was obtained from a woman aged 50 to 65 in good health and CMV-seronegative. Specimen: PBMCs. CDR3 nucleotide sequence: TGTGCTAGCAGCTCCTCGGGACTAGCCCAAGAGACCCAGTACTTC. Translation gives CASSSSGLAQETQYF.